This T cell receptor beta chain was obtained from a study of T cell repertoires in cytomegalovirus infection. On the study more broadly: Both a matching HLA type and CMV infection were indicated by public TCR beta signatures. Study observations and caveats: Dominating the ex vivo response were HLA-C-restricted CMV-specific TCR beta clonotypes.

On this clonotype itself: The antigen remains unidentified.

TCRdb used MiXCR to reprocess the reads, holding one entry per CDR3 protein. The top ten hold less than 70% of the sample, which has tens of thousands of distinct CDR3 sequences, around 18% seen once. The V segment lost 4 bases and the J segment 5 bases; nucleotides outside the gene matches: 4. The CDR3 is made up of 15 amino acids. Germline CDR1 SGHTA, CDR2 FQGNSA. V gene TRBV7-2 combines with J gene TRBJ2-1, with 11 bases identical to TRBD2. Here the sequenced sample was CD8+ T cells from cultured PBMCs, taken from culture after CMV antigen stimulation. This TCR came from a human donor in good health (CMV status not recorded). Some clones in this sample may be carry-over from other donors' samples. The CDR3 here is CASSSGTSGHNEQFF. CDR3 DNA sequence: TGTGCCAGCAGCTCTGGGACTAGCGGACACAATGAGCAGTTCTTC.